Listed below are T cell receptor beta chains from one sample, sequenced in a study of cytomegalovirus exposure and HLA in healthy donors. Only in-frame clones appear in the TCRdb table, and some are missing; sequencing was by immunoSEQ multiplex PCR. This repertoire includes tens of thousands of clones. Sequences were obtained from PBMCs. The receptors here all came from a female donor in good health and CMV-seropositive. Each CDR3 is given with its conserved first and last residue. The order of the fields is CDR3 length, V gene, D gene, J gene, CDR3 DNA, CDR3 protein. D genes are given only for firm matches.

>14|TRBV7-2|TRBD1|TRBJ2-7
TGTGCCAGCAGCTTAGACAGGGGGATCGGGGAGCAGTACTTC
CASSLDRGIGEQYF
>19|TRBV9|TRBD2|TRBJ2-1
TGTGCCAGCAGCGTAGATGGCGTGAGGCGGGAGGGCTCCTACAATGAGCAGTTCTTC
CASSVDGVRREGSYNEQFF
>14|TRBV7-2|TRBD2|TRBJ2-3
TGTGCCAGCAGCACGGGGGGGAGCACAGATACGCAGTATTTT
CASSTGGSTDTQYF
>11|TRBV7-9|NA|TRBJ1-1
TGTGCCAGCAGCCCTGGGCCGAGAGCTTTCTTT
CASSPGPRAFF
>14|TRBV6-6|NA|TRBJ2-7
TGTGCCAGCAGCTACGACAGGACATTCTACGAGCAGTACTTC
CASSYDRTFYEQYF
>16|TRBV9|NA|TRBJ2-5
TGTGCCAGCAGCGTAGGTAACAGGGCTATCCAAGAGACCCAGTACTTC
CASSVGNRAIQETQYF
>15|TRBV19|TRBD2|TRBJ2-1
TGTGCCAGTAGTGTAAGCGGGAGGGCCGACAATGAGCAGTTCTTC
CASSVSGRADNEQFF
>12|TRBV9|NA|TRBJ1-1
TGTGCCAGCAGCGTAGCTACCGGGGGAGCTTTCTTT
CASSVATGGAFF
>14|TRBV5-6|NA|TRBJ1-6
TGTGCCAGCAGCCGAACAGGGTTGTGGTCACCCCTCCACTTT
CASSRTGLWSPLHF
>15|TRBV4-1|TRBD2|TRBJ2-7
TGCGCCAGCAGCCAAGACAGCGGGAGGTCCTACGAGCAGTACTTC
CASSQDSGRSYEQYF
>14|TRBV5-1|NA|TRBJ2-6
TGCGCCAGCAGCTTCGGGTCTGGGGCCAACGTCCTGACTTTC
CASSFGSGANVLTF
>15|TRBV6-5|TRBD1|TRBJ2-7
TGTGCCAGCAGCAGTACACGGGACAGAACATACGAGCAGTACTTC
CASSSTRDRTYEQYF
>23|TRBV5-1|NA|TRBJ1-2
NA
CASSSARNGYTFGSEGSRNGYTF
>18|TRBV27|TRBD2|TRBJ2-7
TGTGCCAGCAGTTTATTCTACCGGACTAGCGGGAGTTTAAACGAGCAGTACTTC
CASSLFYRTSGSLNEQYF
>15|TRBV6-5|NA|TRBJ1-2
TGTGCCAGCAGTGCCCGGACAACCCGGTCCTATGGCTACACCTTC
CASSARTTRSYGYTF
>16|TRBV5-6|TRBD1|TRBJ1-3
TGTGCCAGCAGCTCCAGCAGACAGGGTCGAGGAAACACCATATATTTT
CASSSSRQGRGNTIYF
>13|TRBV18|NA|TRBJ1-1
TGTGCCAGCTCACCCGCGGCGAACACTGAAGCTTTCTTT
CASSPAANTEAFF
>19|TRBV19|TRBD1|TRBJ1-2
TGTGCCAGTAGCCACTGGAACACCGGAGGAACAGGGGCAAACTATGGCTACACCTTC
CASSHWNTGGTGANYGYTF
>13|TRBV4-3|NA|TRBJ2-1
TGCGCCAGCAGCCCCTACTACTACAATGAGCAGTTCTTC
CASSPYYYNEQFF
>16|TRBV7-6|TRBD1|TRBJ2-5
TGTGCCAGCAGCTTAGGTGGTACAGGGGGCAGGGAGACCCAGTACTTC
CASSLGGTGGRETQYF
>15|TRBV6-1|TRBD1|TRBJ1-2
TGTGCCAGCAGTGAAGGTGCAGGGGGCGGCTATGGCTACACCTTC
CASSEGAGGGYGYTF
>14|TRBV6-5|TRBD1|TRBJ1-3
TGTGCCAGCAGCCCCGACAGGGCTGGAAACACCATATATTTT
CASSPDRAGNTIYF
>14|TRBV27|NA|TRBJ1-2
TGTGCCAGCAGAAGGAGTTTAGCTAACTATGGCTACACCTTC
CASRRSLANYGYTF
>11|TRBV19|NA|TRBJ1-1
TGTGCCAGTAGGAAGGGGGCTGAAGCTTTCTTT
CASRKGAEAFF
>14|TRBV28|NA|TRBJ2-7
TGTGCCAGCAGATCGGGACTGAAAGTCTACGAGCAGTACTTC
CASRSGLKVYEQYF
>13|TRBV5-1|NA|TRBJ1-2
TGCGCCAGCAGCTTCCTGACAAACTATGGCTACACCTTC
CASSFLTNYGYTF
>15|TRBV2|TRBD2|TRBJ2-3
TGTGCCAGCAGTCTAGGGACTAGCGCGACCGCCCCGCAGTATTTT
CASSLGTSATAPQYF
>15|TRBV9|TRBD1|TRBJ1-1
TGTGCCAGCAGCGTAGAGGGGGACAGGTTGTCTGAAGCTTTCTTT
CASSVEGDRLSEAFF
>11|TRBV20-1|NA|TRBJ2-1
TGCAGTGCTTATGGGGGGAATGAGCAGTTCTTC
CSAYGGNEQFF
>14|TRBV10-1|NA|TRBJ2-2
TGCGCCAGCAGTGATTACGGTAACACCGGGGAGCTGTTTTTT
CASSDYGNTGELFF
>15|TRBV5-1|TRBD1|TRBJ2-7
TGCGCCAGCAGCTTGGGGACAGGGGGTTGGTACGAGCAGTACTTC
CASSLGTGGWYEQYF
>14|TRBV6-5|TRBD2|TRBJ2-5
TGTGCCAGCAGTAGACTAGCGGGGCAAGAGACCCAGTACTTC
CASSRLAGQETQYF
>15|TRBV5-1|TRBD1|TRBJ2-7
TGCGCCAGCAGCCCCCCACAGGGGGCGGGCTACGAGCAGTACTTC
CASSPPQGAGYEQYF
>15|TRBV6-5|TRBD1|TRBJ1-1
TGTGCCAGCAGTTACCTCAGGGGGCAAGGGACTGAAGCTTTCTTT
CASSYLRGQGTEAFF
>10|TRBV6-1|NA|TRBJ1-2
TGTGCTTATCTGAACTATGGCTACACCTTC
CAYLNYGYTF
>18|TRBV4-3|NA|TRBJ2-7
TGCGCCAGCAGCCTATCTACCGGACAAGGCTACTTCGCCTACGAGCAGTACTTC
CASSLSTGQGYFAYEQYF
>13|TRBV6-1|NA|TRBJ2-7
TGTGCCACCGACCCGGGGAGCTCCTACGAGCAGTACTTC
CATDPGSSYEQYF
>19|TRBV9|TRBD2|TRBJ2-5
TGTGCCAGCACCGTAGAATCTAGCGGGTCAACTCCGGCCCCAGAGACCCAGTACTTC
CASTVESSGSTPAPETQYF
>13|TRBV11-2|NA|TRBJ2-2
TGTGCCAGCAGCTTTAGCGGCACCGGGGAGCTGTTTTTT
CASSFSGTGELFF
>12|TRBV11-2|NA|TRBJ2-7
TGTGCCAGCAGCCATTGGCCAAACGAGCAGTACTTC
CASSHWPNEQYF
>14|TRBV2|NA|TRBJ2-2
TGTGCCAGCAGTGATCGGGGGAGCGCCGGGGAGCTGTTTTTT
CASSDRGSAGELFF
>18|TRBV18|TRBD2|TRBJ2-2
TGTGCCAGCTCTTCCGGACTAGCGGGCTTTGCGAACACCGGGGAGCTGTTTTTT
CASSSGLAGFANTGELFF